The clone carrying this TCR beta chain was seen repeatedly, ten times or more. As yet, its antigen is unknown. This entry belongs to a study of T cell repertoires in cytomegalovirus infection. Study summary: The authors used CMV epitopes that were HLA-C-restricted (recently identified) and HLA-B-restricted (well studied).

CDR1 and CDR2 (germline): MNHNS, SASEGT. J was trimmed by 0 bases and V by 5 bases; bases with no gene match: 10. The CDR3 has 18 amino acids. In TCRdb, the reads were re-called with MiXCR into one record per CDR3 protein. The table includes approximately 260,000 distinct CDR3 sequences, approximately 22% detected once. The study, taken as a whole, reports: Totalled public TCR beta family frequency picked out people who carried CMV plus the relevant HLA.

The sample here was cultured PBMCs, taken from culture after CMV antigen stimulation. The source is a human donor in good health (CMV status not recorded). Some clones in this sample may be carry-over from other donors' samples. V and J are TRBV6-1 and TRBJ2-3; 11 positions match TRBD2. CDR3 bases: TGTGCCAGCAGTAGACCGGGACTAGCGGCGGGAAGCACAGATACGCAGTATTTT. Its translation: CASSRPGLAAGSTDTQYF.